This section outlines one T cell receptor (beta chain) sequence together with its context. Its matching antigen is unknown. The sample comes from a study of OX40 agonist ivuxolimab in advanced cancers. In the study overall: Three patients got partial responses; one had hepatocellular carcinoma and two had cutaneous melanoma.

Study-wide results and caveats: Among patients with partial responses at 0.1-3.0 mg/kg, clonal expansion was among the lowest.

Germline CDR1 reads MRHNA; CDR2 reads SNTAGT. CDR3 length: 15 residues. V gave up 5 bases and J gave up 7 bases; unmatched junction bases: 7. The method was immunoSEQ multiplex PCR; TCRdb's version includes in-frame clones alone and lacks a portion of them. Among about 35,000 clones listed, about 90% were seen once. Patients were ruled out by autoimmune disease history or systemic immunosuppression. Drawing of blood for sampling happened at baseline, at cycle 4 day 1, and at cycle 7 day 1. This TCR came from an adult with an advanced solid tumor such as melanoma, head and neck, liver or kidney cancer. The V call is TRBV6-4, the J call TRBJ2-1, with TRBD2 matching 11 bases. Sequences were derived from CD4+ or CD8+ T cells sorted from blood, sampled in a trial of the OX40 agonist ivuxolimab. CDR3 protein: CASSITSGSSNEQFF. CDR3 DNA sequence: TGTGCCAGCAGTATTACTAGCGGGAGTTCAAATGAGCAGTTCTTC.